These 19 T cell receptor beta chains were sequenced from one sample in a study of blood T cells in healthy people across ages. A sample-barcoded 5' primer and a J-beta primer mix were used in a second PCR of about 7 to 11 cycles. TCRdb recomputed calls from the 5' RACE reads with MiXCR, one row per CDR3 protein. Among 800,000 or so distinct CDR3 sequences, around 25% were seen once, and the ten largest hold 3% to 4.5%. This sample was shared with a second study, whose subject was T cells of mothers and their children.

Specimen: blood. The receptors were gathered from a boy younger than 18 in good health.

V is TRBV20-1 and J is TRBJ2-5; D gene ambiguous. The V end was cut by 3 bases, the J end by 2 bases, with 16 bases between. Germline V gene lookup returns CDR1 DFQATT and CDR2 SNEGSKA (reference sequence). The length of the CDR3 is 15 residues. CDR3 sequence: CSASGEINLQETQYF. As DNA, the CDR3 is TGCAGTGCTAGCGGCGAAATAAACCTTCAAGAGACCCAGTACTTC.

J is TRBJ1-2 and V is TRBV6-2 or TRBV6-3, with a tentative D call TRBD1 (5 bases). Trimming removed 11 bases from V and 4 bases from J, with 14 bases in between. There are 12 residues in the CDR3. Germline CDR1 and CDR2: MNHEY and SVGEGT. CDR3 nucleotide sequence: TGTGCCGGTCGGGGACTGAGCTATGGCTACACCTTC. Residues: CAGRGLSYGYTF.

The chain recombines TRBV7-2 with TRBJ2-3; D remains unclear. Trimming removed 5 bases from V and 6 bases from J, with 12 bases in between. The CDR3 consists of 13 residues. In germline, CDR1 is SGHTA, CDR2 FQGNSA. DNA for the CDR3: TGTGCCAGCAGCGTCCTGGTCCCGGATACGCAGTATTTT. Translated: CASSVLVPDTQYF. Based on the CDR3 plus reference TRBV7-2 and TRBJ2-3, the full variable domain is GAGVSQSPSNKVTEKGKDVELRCDPISGHTALYWYRQSLGQGLEFLIYFQGNSAPDKSGLPSDRFSAERTGGSVSTLTIQRTQQEDSAVYLCASSVLVPDTQYFGPGTRLTVL.

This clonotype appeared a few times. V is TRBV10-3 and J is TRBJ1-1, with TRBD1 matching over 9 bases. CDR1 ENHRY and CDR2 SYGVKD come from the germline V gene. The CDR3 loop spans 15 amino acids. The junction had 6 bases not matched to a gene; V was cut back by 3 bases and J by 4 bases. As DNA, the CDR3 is TGTGCCATCAGTGACCCGGACAGGGGTGGCACTGAAGCTTTCTTT. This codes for CAISDPDRGGTEAFF.

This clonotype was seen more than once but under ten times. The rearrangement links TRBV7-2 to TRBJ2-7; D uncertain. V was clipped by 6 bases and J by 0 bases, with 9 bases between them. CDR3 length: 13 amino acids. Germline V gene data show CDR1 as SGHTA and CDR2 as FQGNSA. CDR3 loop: CASRLPDSYEQYF. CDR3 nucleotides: TGTGCCAGCAGACTCCCGGACTCCTACGAGCAGTACTTC.

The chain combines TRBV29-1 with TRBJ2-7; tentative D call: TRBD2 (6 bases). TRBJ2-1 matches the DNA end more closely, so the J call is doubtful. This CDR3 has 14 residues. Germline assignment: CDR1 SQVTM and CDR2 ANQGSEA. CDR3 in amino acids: CSVVRGVRWNEQFF. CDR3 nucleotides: TGCAGCGTTGTGCGGGGCGTACGCTGGAATGAGCAGTTCTTC.

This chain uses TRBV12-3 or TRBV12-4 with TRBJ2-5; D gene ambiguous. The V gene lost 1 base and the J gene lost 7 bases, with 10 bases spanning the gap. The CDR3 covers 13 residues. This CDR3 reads CASSLGLKGTQYF. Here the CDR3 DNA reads TGTGCCAGCAGTTTAGGATTGAAAGGGACCCAGTACTTC.

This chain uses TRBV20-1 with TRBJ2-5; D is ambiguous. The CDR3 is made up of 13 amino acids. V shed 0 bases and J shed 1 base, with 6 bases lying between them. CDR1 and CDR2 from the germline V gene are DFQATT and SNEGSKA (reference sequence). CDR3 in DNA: TGCAGTGCTAGAGATGTAACCCAAGAGACCCAGTACTTC. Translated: CSARDVTQETQYF.

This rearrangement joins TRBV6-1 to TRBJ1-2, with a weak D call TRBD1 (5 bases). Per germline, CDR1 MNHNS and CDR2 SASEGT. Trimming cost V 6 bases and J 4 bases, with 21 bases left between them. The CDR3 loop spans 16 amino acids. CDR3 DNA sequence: TGTGCCAGCAGATCGAACGAACCAGGGAACCTCTATGGCTACACCTTC. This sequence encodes CASRSNEPGNLYGYTF.

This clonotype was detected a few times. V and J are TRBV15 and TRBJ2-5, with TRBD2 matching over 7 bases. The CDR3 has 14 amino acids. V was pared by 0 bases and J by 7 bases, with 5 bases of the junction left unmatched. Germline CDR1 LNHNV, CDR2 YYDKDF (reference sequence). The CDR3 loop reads CATSRDRWEGTQYF. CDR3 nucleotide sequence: TGTGCCACCAGCAGAGATCGATGGGAGGGGACCCAGTACTTC.

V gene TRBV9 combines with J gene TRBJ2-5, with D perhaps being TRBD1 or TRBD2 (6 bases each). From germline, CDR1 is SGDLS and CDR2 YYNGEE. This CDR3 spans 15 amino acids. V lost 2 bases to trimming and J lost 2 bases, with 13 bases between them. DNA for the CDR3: TGTGCCAGCAGCGTTGCGGGACACCCGCAAGAGACCCAGTACTTC. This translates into CASSVAGHPQETQYF. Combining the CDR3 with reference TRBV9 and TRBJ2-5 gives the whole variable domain DSGVTQTPKHLITATGQRVTLRCSPRSGDLSVYWYQQSLDQGLQFLIQYYNGEERAKGNILERFSAQQFPDLHSELNLSSLELGDSALYFCASSVAGHPQETQYFGPGTRLLVL.

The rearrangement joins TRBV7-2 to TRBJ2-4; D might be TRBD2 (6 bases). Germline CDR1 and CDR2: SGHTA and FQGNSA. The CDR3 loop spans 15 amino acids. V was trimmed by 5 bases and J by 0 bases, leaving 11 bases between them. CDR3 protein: CASSPGGIAKNIQYF. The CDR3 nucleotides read TGTGCCAGCAGCCCCGGAGGGATAGCCAAAAACATTCAGTACTTC.

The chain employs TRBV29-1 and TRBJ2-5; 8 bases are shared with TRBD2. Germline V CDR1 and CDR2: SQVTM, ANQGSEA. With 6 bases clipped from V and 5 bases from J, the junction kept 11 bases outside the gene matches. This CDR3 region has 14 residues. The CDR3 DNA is TGCAGCGTCGAGGGACTAGAGGGAGCGGAGACCCAGTACTTC. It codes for CSVEGLEGAETQYF.

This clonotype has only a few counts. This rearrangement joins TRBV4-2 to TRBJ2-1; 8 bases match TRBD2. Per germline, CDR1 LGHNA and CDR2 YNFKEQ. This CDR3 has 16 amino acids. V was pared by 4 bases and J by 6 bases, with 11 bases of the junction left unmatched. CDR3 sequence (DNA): TGTGCCAGCAGCCGGAGCGGGATAGCGGGACCCAATGAGCAGTTCTTC. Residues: CASSRSGIAGPNEQFF.

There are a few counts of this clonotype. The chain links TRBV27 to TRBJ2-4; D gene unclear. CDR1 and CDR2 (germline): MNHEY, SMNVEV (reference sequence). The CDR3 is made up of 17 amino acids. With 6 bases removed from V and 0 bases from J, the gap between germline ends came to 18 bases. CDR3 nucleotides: TGTGCCAGCAGCCCGTTAGTTAGTACCCTAGCCAAAAACATTCAGTACTTC. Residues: CASSPLVSTLAKNIQYF.

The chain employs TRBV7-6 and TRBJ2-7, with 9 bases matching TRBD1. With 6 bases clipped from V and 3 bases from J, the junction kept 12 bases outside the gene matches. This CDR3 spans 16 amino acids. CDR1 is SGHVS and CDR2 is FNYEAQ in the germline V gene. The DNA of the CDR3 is TGTGCCAGCAGACCTTACTGGGACAGGGATCACTACGAGCAGTACTTC. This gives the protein CASRPYWDRDHYEQYF.

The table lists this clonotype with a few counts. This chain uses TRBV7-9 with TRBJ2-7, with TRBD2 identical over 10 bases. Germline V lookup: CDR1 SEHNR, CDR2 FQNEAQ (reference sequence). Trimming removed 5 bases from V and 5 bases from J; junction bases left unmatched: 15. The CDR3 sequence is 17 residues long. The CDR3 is CASSESHSGRSLHEQYF. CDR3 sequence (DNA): TGTGCCAGCAGCGAGTCGCATAGCGGGAGGTCCCTTCACGAGCAGTACTTC.

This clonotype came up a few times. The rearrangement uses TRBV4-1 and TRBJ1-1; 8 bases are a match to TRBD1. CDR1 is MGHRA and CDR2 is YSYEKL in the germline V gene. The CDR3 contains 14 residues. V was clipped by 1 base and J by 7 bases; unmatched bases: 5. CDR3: CASSQGTGRSEAFF. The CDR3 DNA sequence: TGCGCCAGCAGCCAAGGGACAGGGCGGAGTGAAGCTTTCTTT.

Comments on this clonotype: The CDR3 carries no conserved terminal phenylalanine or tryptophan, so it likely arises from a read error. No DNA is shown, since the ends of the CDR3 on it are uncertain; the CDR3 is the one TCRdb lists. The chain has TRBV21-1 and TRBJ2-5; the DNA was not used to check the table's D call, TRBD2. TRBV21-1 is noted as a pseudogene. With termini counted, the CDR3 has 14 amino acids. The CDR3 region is CASSGEVHPSTLGT.